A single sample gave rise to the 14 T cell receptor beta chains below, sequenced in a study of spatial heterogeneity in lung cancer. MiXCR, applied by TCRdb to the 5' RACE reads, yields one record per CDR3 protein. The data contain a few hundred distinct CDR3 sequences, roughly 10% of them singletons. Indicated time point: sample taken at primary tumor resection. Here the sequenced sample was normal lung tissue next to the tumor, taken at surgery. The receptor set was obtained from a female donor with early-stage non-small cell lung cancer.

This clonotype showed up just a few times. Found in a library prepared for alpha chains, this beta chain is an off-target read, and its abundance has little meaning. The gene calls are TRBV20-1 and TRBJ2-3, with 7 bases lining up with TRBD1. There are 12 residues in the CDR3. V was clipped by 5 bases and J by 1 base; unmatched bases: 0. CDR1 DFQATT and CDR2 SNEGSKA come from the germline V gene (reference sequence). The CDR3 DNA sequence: TGCAGTGCTGGACAGGGCACAGATACGCAGTATTTT. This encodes CSAGQGTDTQYF.

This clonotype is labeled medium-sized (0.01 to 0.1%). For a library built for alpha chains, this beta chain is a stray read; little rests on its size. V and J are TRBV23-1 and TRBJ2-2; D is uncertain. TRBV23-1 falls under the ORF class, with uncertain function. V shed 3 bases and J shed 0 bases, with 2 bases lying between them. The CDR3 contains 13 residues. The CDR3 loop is CASSHTNTGELFF. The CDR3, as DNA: TGCGCCAGCAGTCACACGAACACCGGGGAGCTGTTTTTT.

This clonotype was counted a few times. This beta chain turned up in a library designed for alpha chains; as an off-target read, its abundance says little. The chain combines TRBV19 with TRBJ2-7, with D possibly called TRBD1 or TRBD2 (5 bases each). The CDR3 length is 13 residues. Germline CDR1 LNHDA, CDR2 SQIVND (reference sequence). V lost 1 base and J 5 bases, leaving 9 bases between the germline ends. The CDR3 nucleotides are TGTGCCAGTAGTATAGGGGACGTCAACGAGCAGTACTTC. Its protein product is CASSIGDVNEQYF.

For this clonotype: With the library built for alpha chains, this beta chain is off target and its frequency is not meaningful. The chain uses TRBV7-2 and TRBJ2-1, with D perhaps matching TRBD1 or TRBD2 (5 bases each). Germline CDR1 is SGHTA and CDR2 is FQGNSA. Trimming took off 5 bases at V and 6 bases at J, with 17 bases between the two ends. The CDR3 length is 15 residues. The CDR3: CASSLGTHGINEQFF. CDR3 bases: TGTGCCAGCAGCCTCGGGACCCACGGAATCAATGAGCAGTTCTTC.

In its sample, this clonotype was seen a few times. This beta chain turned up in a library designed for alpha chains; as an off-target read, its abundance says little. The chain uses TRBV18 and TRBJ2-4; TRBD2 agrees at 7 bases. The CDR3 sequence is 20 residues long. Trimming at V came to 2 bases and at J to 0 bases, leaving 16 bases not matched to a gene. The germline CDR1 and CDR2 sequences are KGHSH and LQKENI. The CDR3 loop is CASSPGTGTKDIKAKNIQYF. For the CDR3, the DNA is TGTGCCAGCTCACCAGGAACCGGGACTAAGGACATTAAAGCCAAAAACATTCAGTACTTC.

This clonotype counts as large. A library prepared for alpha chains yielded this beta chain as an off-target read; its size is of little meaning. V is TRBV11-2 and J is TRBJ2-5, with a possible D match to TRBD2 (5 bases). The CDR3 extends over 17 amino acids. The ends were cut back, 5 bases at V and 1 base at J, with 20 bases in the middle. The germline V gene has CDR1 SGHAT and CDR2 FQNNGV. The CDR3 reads CASSIPGYPWVQETQYF. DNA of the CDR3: TGTGCCAGCAGCATCCCGGGGTACCCATGGGTCCAAGAGACCCAGTACTTC.

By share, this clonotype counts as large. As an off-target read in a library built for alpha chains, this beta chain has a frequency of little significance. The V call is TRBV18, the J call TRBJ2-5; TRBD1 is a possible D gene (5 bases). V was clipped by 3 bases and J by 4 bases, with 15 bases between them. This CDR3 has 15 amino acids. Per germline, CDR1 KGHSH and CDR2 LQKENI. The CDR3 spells CASSPDQTATETQYF. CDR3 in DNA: TGTGCCAGCTCACCCGACCAGACAGCGACAGAGACCCAGTACTTC.

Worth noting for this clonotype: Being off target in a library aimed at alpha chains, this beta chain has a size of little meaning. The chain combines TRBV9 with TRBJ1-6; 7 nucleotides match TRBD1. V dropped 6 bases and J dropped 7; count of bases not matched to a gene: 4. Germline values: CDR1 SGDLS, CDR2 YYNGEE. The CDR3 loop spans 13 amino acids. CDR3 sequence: CASNRDSNSPLHF. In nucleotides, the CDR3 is TGTGCCAGCAACCGGGACAGCAATTCACCCCTCCACTTT.

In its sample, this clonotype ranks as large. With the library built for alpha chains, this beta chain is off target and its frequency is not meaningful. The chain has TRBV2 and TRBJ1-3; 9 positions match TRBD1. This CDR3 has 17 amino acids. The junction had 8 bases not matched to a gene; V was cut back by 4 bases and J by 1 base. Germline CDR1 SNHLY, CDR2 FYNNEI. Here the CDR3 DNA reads TGTGCCAGCAGTGCGCAGATGACAGGGGGATCTGGAAACACCATATATTTT. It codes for CASSAQMTGGSGNTIYF.

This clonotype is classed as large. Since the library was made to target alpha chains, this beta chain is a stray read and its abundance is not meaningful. CDR3 nucleotide sequence: TGTGCCAGCAGCCAAGCCCCGGGACAGGGGTCCCATACGCAGTATTTT. This translates into CASSQAPGQGSHTQYF. The rearrangement links TRBV3-1 to TRBJ2-3; 10 bases line up with TRBD1. J lost 7 bases, V lost 1 base, and 8 bases had no gene match. Germline CDR1 reads LGHDT; CDR2 reads YNNKEL (reference sequence). This CDR3 has 16 residues.

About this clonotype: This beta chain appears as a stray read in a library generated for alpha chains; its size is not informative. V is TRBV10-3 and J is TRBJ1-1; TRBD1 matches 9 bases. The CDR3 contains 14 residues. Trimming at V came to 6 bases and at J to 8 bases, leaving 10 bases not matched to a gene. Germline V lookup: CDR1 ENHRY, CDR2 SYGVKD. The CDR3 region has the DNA TGTGCCATCAGGGCGCCGGGACAGGGCTTCGAAGCTTTCTTT. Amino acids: CAIRAPGQGFEAFF.

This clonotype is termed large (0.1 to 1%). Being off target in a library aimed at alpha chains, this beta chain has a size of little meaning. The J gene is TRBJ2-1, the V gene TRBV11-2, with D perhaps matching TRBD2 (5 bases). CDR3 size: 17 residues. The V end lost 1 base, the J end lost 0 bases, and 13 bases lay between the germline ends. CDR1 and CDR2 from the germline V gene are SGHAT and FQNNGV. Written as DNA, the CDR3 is TGTGCCAGCAGCTTAGGGCTCTGGGAGAGCTCCTACAATGAGCAGTTCTTC. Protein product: CASSLGLWESSYNEQFF.

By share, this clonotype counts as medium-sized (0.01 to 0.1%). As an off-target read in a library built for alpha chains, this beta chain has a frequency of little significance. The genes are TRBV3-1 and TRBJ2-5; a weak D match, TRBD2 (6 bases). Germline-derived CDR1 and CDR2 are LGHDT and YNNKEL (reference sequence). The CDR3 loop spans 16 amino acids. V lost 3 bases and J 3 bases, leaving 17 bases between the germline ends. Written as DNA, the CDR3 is TGTGCCAGCAGCCACCCGGACGGAGGGCAGGAAGAGACCCAGTACTTC. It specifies CASSHPDGGQEETQYF.

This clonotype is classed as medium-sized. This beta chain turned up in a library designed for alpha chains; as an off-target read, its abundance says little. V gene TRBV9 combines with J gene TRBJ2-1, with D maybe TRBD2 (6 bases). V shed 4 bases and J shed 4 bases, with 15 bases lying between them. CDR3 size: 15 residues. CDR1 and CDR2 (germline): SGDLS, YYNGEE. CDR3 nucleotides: TGTGCCAGCAGCCTAGACGGGGGTCCGTACAATGAGCAGTTCTTC. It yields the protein CASSLDGGPYNEQFF.